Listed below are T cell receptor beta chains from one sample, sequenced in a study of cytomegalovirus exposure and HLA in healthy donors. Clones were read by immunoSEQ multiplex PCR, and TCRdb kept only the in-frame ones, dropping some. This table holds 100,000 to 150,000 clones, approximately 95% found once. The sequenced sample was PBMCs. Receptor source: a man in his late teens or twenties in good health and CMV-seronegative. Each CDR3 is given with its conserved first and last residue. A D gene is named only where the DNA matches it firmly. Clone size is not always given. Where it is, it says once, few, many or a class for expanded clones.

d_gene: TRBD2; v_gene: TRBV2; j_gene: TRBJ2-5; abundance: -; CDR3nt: TGTGCCAGCAGTGGGACTAGCGGGATCCAAGAGACCCAGTACTTC; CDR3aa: CASSGTSGIQETQYF
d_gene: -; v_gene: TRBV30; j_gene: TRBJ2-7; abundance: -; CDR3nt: TGTGCCTGGAGTGGGCAGGGGAAGCAGTACTTC; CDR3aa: CAWSGQGKQYF
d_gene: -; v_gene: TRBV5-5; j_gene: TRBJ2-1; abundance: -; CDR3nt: TGTGCCAGCAGCTTGGATCCCAGCGGCTATACCTACAATGAGCAGTTCTTC; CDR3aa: CASSLDPSGYTYNEQFF
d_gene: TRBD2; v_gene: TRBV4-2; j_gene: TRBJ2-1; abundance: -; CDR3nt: TGTGCCAGCAGCCCCGGACTAGCGGGAAATGAGCAGTTCTTC; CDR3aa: CASSPGLAGNEQFF
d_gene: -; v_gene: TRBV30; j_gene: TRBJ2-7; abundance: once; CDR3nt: TGTGCCTGGAGTGTAGGCGGAGCGCCCGCCGAGCAGTACTTC; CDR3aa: CAWSVGGAPAEQYF
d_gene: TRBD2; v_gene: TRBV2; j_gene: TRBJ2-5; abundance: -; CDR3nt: TGTGCCACCCTCCAGGGACTAGCGGGGGAAGAGACCCAGTACTTC; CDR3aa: CATLQGLAGEETQYF
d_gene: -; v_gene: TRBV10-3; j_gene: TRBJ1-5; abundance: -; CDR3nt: TGTGCCACGGCAGGTTTCAATCAGCCCCAGCATTTT; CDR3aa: CATAGFNQPQHF
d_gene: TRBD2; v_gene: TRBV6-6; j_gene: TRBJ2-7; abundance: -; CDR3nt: TGTGCCAGCAGTCTAGCTCGAGCGGGAGTGGAGGAGCAGTACTTC; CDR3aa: CASSLARAGVEEQYF
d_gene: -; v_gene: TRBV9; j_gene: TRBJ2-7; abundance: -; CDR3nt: TGTGCCAGCAGCGGACCGACAGCCGCCTACGAGCAGTACTTC; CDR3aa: CASSGPTAAYEQYF
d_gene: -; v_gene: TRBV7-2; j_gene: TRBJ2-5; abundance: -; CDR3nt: TGTGCCAGCAGCTTAGCGCGGATCAGGGGCAGGGTCTGGGAGACCCAGTACTTC; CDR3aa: CASSLARIRGRVWETQYF
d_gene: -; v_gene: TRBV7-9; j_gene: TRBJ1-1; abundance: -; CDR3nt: TGTGCCAGCAGCGGGCCTGGGACTGAAGCTTTCTTT; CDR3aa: CASSGPGTEAFF
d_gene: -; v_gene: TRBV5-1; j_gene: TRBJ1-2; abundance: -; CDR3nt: TGCGCCAGCAGCTTGGACAGGTCCTATGGCTACACCTTC; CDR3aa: CASSLDRSYGYTF
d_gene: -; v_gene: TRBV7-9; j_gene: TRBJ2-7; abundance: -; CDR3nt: TGTGCCAGCAGCTTAGGACAAGGGGCAGTCTACGAGCAGTACTTC; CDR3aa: CASSLGQGAVYEQYF
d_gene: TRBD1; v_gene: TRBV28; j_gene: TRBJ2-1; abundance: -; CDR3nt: TGTGCCAGCAAATTCCCCGGGACAGGGGAGAATGAGCAGTTCTTC; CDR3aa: CASKFPGTGENEQFF
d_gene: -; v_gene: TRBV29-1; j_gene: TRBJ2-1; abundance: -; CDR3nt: TGCAGCGTTGATCCCGGGGGTCCAGACAATGAGCAGTTCTTC; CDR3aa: CSVDPGGPDNEQFF
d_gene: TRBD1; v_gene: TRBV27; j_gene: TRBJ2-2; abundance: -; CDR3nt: TGTGCCAGCAGTACTACAGGGGGCGCGAACACCGGGGAGCTGTTTTTT; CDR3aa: CASSTTGGANTGELFF
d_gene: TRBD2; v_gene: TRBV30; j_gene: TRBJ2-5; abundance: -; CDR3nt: TGTGCCTGGAGTGTGGGGACTAGCGGGAGGGGCCAATACTTC; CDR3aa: CAWSVGTSGRGQYF
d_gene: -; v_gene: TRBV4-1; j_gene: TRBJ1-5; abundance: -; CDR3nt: TGCGCCAGCAGATTCACAGGGTCGGGTCAGCCCCAGCATTTT; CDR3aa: CASRFTGSGQPQHF
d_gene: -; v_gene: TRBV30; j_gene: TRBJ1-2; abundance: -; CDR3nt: TGTGCCTGGAGAACGGGGAAGAACTATGGCTACACCTTC; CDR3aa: CAWRTGKNYGYTF
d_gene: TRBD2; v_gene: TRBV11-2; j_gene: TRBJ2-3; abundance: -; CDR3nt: TGTGCCAGCAGTTACCGAAGGGGGGCTAGCGGGAAAACAGATACGCAGTATTTT; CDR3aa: CASSYRRGASGKTDTQYF
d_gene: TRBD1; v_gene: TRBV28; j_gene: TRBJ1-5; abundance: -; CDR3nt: TGTGCCAGCAGGGGACAGGCCAATCAGCCCCAGCATTTT; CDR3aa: CASRGQANQPQHF
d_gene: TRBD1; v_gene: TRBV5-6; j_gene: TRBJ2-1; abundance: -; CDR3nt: TGTGCCAGCAGCTCCCTGGGCAGGGGGATCTACAATGAGCAGTTCTTC; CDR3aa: CASSSLGRGIYNEQFF
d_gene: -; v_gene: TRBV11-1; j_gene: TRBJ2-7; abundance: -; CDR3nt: TGTGCCAGCAGCCGTAGCGGGACAGACGTCTCCTACGAGCAGTACTTC; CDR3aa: CASSRSGTDVSYEQYF
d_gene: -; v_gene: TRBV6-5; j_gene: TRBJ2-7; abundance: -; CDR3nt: TGTGCCAGCAGTTACCCAGGGAACGAGCAGTACTTC; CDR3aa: CASSYPGNEQYF
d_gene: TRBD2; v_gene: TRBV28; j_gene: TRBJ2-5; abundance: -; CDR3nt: TGTGCCAGCAGTACTTTAGCGGGAGTAAGGGGACAAGAGACCCAGTACTTC; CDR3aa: CASSTLAGVRGQETQYF
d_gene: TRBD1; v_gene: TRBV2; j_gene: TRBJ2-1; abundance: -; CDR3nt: TGTGCCAGCAGGTCCGGGACAGGGGCAGCCAATGAGCAGTTCTTC; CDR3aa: CASRSGTGAANEQFF
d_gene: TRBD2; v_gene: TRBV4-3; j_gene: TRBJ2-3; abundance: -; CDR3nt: TGCGCCAGCAGCCAAGGCTCACCTTTAGCGGGAGGGCCCGCAGATACGCAGTATTTT; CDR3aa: CASSQGSPLAGGPADTQYF
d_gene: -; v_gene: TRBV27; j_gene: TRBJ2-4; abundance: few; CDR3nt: TGTGCCAGCAGCCCTAGCGTGGCCAAAAACATTCAGTACTTC; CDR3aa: CASSPSVAKNIQYF
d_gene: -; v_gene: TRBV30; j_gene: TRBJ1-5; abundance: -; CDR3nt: TGTGCCTGGAGTGTAGGGTGGGGGGATCAGCCCCAGCATTTT; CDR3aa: CAWSVGWGDQPQHF
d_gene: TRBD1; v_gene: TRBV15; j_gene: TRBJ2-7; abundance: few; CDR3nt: TGTGCCACCAGCATCGGACAGGGGCCCTACGAGCAGTACTTC; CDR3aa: CATSIGQGPYEQYF
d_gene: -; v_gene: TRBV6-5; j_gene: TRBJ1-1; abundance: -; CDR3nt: TGTGCCAGCAGTTACAATACAATGAACACTGAAGCTTTCTTT; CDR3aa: CASSYNTMNTEAFF